One and the same sample provided the 3 T cell receptor beta chains below, sequenced in a study of T cells in Graves' hyperthyroidism and ophthalmopathy. Amplification of TCR beta CDR3 regions was performed using RNA transcripts as template. The TCR CDR3 first-round RT-PCR relied on the HTBI primer set. TCRdb itself ran the multiplex PCR reads through MiXCR, one entry per CDR3 protein. Of some 360,000 distinct CDR3 sequences in the sample, approximately 14% were seen once. Sequenced sample: blood. The receptors stem from a woman in her fifties or sixties with Graves' hyperthyroidism.

There are many counts of this clonotype. The chain combines TRBV11-3 with TRBJ1-2; D is uncertain. The length of the CDR3 is 12 residues. The germline V gene encodes CDR1 SGHNT and CDR2 YENEEA. The germline V and J ends were trimmed by 3 bases and 6 bases, with 8 bases remaining between them. CDR3 region: CASSLQVDGYTF. The CDR3 DNA is TGTGCCAGCAGCTTGCAGGTCGATGGCTACACCTTC.

This clonotype was counted at least ten times. The chain combines TRBV30 with TRBJ2-5; D gene ambiguous. The CDR3 is 12 amino acids. Trimming cost V 0 bases and J 5 bases, with 7 bases left between them. Germline-derived CDR1 and CDR2 are GTSNPN and SVGIG (reference sequence). The CDR3 DNA follows: TGTGCCTGGAGTGTAATTCGGGAGACCCAGTACTTC. Protein sequence: CAWSVIRETQYF.

This clonotype came up many times. V gene TRBV11-3 combines with J gene TRBJ2-7; the D is unclear. The CDR3 extends over 14 amino acids. V gave up 5 bases and J gave up 2 bases, with 13 bases separating them. CDR1 SGHNT and CDR2 YENEEA come from the germline V gene. The DNA of the CDR3 is TGTGCCAGCAGCCGCCCCATCCTCGCCTACGAGCAGTACTTC. The encoded protein is CASSRPILAYEQYF. The full variable domain, rest sourced from reference TRBV11-3 and TRBJ2-7, is EAGVVQSPRYKIIEKKQPVAFWCNPISGHNTLYWYLQNLGQGPELLIRYENEEAVDDSQLPKDRFSAERLKGVDSTLKIQPAELGDSAVYLCASSRPILAYEQYFGPGTRLTVT.